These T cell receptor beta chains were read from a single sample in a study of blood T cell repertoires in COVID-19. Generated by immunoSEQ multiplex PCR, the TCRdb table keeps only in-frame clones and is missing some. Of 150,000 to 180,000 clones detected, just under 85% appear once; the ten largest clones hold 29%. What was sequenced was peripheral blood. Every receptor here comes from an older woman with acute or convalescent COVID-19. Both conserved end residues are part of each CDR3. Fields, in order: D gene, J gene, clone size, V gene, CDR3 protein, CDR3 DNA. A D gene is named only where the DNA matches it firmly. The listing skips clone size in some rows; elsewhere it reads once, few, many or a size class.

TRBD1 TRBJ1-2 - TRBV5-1 CASSLAGQSNYGYTF TGCGCCAGCAGCTTGGCGGGACAGTCTAACTATGGCTACACCTTC
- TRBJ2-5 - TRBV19 CASSIAPAGQQETQYF TGTGCCAGTAGTATCGCCCCCGCGGGACAGCAAGAGACCCAGTACTTC
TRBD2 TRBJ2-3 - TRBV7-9 CASSLGLAGTDTQYF TGTGCCAGCAGCTTGGGACTAGCGGGGACAGATACGCAGTATTTT
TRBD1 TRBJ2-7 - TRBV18 CASSPGGTGAIHEQYF TGTGCCAGCTCACCAGGCGGGACAGGGGCTATCCACGAGCAGTACTTC
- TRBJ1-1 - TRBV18 CASSPPGPRGLNTEAFF TGTGCCAGCTCACCACCCGGGCCGCGGGGCTTGAACACTGAAGCTTTCTTT
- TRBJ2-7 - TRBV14 CASSQAHGGSYEQYF TGTGCCAGCAGCCAAGCCCACGGAGGGAGCTACGAGCAGTACTTC
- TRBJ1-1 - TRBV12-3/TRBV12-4 CASRLAQGTEAFF TGTGCCAGCAGATTGGCCCAGGGCACTGAAGCTTTCTTT
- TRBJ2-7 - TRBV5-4 CATRAGRGEQYF TGTGCCACGCGGGCGGGGCGCGGCGAGCAGTACTTC
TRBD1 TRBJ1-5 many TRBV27 CASRPGQLSNQPQHF TGTGCCAGCAGACCGGGACAGCTGAGCAATCAGCCCCAGCATTTT
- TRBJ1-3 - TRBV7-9 CASSSRANAGPSGNTIYF TGTGCCAGCAGCTCCCGAGCCAACGCAGGGCCATCTGGAAACACCATATATTTT
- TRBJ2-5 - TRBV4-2 CASSPLTGNRETQYF TGTGCCAGCAGCCCCCTCACCGGTAATCGAGAGACCCAGTACTTC
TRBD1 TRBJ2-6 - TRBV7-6 CASSTYLGTGVNSGANVLTF TGTGCCAGCAGCACATATCTGGGGACAGGCGTAAACTCTGGGGCCAACGTCCTGACTTTC
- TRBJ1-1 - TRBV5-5 CASSLGHNGLDTEAFF TGTGCCAGCAGCTTGGGACATAATGGTTTGGACACTGAAGCTTTCTTT
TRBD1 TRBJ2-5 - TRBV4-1 CASSPQRTGKKTQYF TGCGCCAGCAGCCCCCAGAGGACAGGGAAAAAGACCCAGTACTTC
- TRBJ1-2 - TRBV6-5 CALGRDYGYTF TGTGCCTTAGGGAGGGACTATGGCTACACCTTC
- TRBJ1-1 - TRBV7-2 CAEQGQQKLGAFF TGTGCAGAGCAGGGGCAGCAAAAGTTGGGAGCTTTCTTT
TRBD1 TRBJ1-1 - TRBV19 CASSWTGETEAFF TGTGCCAGTAGTTGGACAGGGGAGACTGAAGCTTTCTTT
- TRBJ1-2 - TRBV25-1 CASSEWTTGNIYGYTF TGTGCCAGCAGTGAATGGACCACAGGCAATATCTATGGCTACACCTTC
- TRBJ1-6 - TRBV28 CASRLGGGLNSPLHF TGTGCCAGCAGACTAGGGGGGGGCCTTAATTCACCCCTCCACTTT
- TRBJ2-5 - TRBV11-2 CASSRDMTQETQYF TGTGCCAGCAGCCGCGACATGACCCAAGAGACCCAGTACTTC
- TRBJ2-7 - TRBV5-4 CASREGGQRYEQYF TGTGCCAGCAGGGAGGGGGGACAGCGCTACGAGCAGTACTTC
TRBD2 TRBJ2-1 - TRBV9 CASSVEGLAGGNEQFF TGTGCCAGCAGCGTAGAAGGGCTAGCGGGGGGCAATGAGCAGTTCTTC
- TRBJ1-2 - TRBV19 CASRPPGLNGYTF TGTGCCAGTAGGCCTCCGGGACTTAATGGCTACACCTTC
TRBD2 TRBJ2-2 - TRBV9 CASSPRGGLDTGELFF TGTGCCAGCAGTCCCCGGGGGGGTTTGGACACCGGGGAGCTGTTTTTT
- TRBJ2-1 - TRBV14 CASSQDAGGDPYNEQFF TGTGCCAGCAGCCAAGATGCTGGGGGCGACCCCTACAATGAGCAGTTCTTC
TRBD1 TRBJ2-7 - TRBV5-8 CASSLAGTGDYEQYF TGTGCCAGCAGCCTCGCCGGGACAGGGGACTACGAGCAGTACTTC
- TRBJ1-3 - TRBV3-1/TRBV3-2 CASSQDTVTGNTIYF TGTGCCAGCAGCCAAGATACGGTGACTGGAAACACCATATATTTT
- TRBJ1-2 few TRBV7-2 CASSLVGGAANYGYTF TGTGCCAGCAGCTTAGTGGGTGGAGCGGCTAACTATGGCTACACCTTC
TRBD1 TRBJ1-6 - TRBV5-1 CASSLGDRGTNSPLHF TGCGCCAGCAGCTTGGGTGACAGGGGTACTAATTCACCCCTCCACTTT
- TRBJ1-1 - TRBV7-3 CASSLGYGRGAEAFF TGTGCCAGCAGCTTAGGATACGGGCGGGGGGCTGAAGCTTTCTTT
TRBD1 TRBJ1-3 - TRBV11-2 CASSSIGTGAYSTIYF TGTGCCAGCAGCTCGATCGGGACAGGGGCATACAGCACCATATATTTT
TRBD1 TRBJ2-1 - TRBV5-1 CASSLAGTGNNEQFF TGCGCCAGCAGCTTGGCGGGGACAGGGAACAATGAGCAGTTCTTC
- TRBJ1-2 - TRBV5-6 CASRGVGLDYGYTF TGTGCCAGCAGGGGAGTAGGCCTAGACTATGGCTACACCTTC
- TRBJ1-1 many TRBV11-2 CASSLSGYGNTEAFF TGTGCCAGCAGCTTATCGGGGTATGGGAACACTGAAGCTTTCTTT
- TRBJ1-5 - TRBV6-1 CASSEFRGADSNQPQHF TGTGCCAGCAGTGAATTCAGGGGCGCCGATAGCAATCAGCCCCAGCATTTT
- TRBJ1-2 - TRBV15 CATSRDLGSDGYTF TGTGCCACCAGCAGAGATCTCGGGTCTGATGGCTACACCTTC
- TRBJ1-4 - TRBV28 CASSSSQGRVFF TGTGCCAGCAGTTCCAGTCAGGGTAGGGTGTTTTTT
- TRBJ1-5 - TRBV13 CASSSRDTNQPQHF TGTGCCAGCAGCTCCCGGGACACTAATCAGCCCCAGCATTTT
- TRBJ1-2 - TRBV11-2 CASSLDLGGGYTF TGTGCCAGCAGCTTAGATCTCGGGGGTGGCTACACCTTC
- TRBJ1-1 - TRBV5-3 CARSLLGGDTEAFF TGTGCCAGAAGCTTGTTAGGGGGGGACACTGAAGCTTTCTTT
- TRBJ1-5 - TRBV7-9 CASSLGGRSGVTNQPQHF TGTGCCAGCAGCTTAGGGGGGCGGTCAGGGGTGACCAATCAGCCCCAGCATTTT
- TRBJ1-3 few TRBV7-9 CASSPAGASGNTIYF TGTGCCAGCAGCCCGGCGGGGGCTTCTGGAAACACCATATATTTT
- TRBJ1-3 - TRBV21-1 CASSKKGTGSSGNTIYF TGTGCCAGCAGCAAAAAGGGGACAGGGAGCTCTGGAAACACCATATATTTT
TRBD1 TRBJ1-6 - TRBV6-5 CASSSTQGERNSPLHF TGTGCCAGCAGTTCAACTCAGGGGGAAAGGAATTCACCCCTCCACTTT
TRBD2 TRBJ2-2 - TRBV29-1 CSVAPSGYGELFF TGCAGCGTTGCCCCTAGCGGGTACGGGGAGCTGTTTTTT
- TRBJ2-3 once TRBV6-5 CASSYSSGNTDTQYF TGTGCCAGCAGTTACTCCAGCGGAAACACAGATACGCAGTATTTT
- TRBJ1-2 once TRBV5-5 CASSLAGDSFYGYTF TGTGCCAGCAGCTTGGCAGGGGATTCTTTCTATGGCTACACCTTC
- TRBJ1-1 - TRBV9 CASTRRGGSEAFF TGTGCCAGCACGAGGCGGGGGGGCAGTGAAGCTTTCTTT
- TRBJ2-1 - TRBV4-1 CASSQDGAGAFSYNEQFF TGCGCCAGCAGCCAAGATGGGGCGGGGGCCTTCTCCTACAATGAGCAGTTCTTC
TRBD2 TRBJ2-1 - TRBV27 CASRGLAVGRQFF TGTGCCAGCAGGGGACTAGCGGTCGGGCGGCAGTTCTTC
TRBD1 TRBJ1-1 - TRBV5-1 CASSLQGAENTEAFF TGCGCCAGCAGCCTCCAGGGGGCAGAGAACACTGAAGCTTTCTTT
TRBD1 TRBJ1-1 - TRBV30 CAWTPDPGGRAFF TGTGCCTGGACCCCGGACCCAGGGGGGCGTGCTTTCTTT
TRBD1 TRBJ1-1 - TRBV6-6 CASSYTGGGEAFF TGTGCCAGCAGCTACACAGGGGGTGGTGAAGCTTTCTTT
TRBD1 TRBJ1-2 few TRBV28 CASSSGGQVNGYTF TGTGCCAGCAGTTCAGGCGGACAGGTGAATGGCTACACCTTC
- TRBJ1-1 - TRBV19 CASSRTGITEAFF TGTGCCAGTTCGCGAACAGGGATCACTGAAGCTTTCTTT
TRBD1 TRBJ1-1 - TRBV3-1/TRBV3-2 CASSQETGDVGKTEAFF TGTGCCAGCAGCCAAGAGACAGGGGATGTTGGGAAAACTGAAGCTTTCTTT